The clone carrying this T cell receptor (beta chain) has at least ten counts. Its antigen remains unknown. The sample comes from a study of CD8 T cells in ankylosing spondylitis. The V end lost 0 bases, the J end lost 3 bases, and 3 bases lay between the germline ends. Germline-derived CDR1 and CDR2 are SGHDT and YYEEEE. The CDR3 has 12 residues. General study findings and limits: Disease-linked clones were reportedly significantly enriched in matched ankylosing spondylitis synovial fluid. Earlier literature documents some of the motif variants in reactive arthritis synovial fluid and blood.

TCRdb used MiXCR to reprocess the 5' RACE reads, holding one entry per CDR3 protein. Of a few hundred thousand distinct CDR3 sequences listed, around 11% are singletons. The clonotype was recovered from a male donor with ankylosing spondylitis or in good health (not recorded which). Material: blood, either unsorted or a sorted T cell fraction (not recorded which). The V and J genes are TRBV5-6 and TRBJ2-5; D is ambiguous. DNA for the CDR3: TGTGCCAGCAGCTTGGAGGAAGAGACCCAGTACTTC. This gives the protein CASSLEEETQYF. Supplemented by reference TRBV5-6 and TRBJ2-5, the full variable domain reads DAGVTQSPTHLIKTRGQQVTLRCSPKSGHDTVSWYQQALGQGPQFIFQYYEEEERQRGNFPDRFSGHQFPNYSSELNVNALLLGDSALYLCASSLEEETQYFGPGTRLLVL.